Below, 13 T cell receptor beta chains from the same sample are listed, as sequenced in a study of naive and memory T cell subsets. Two oligonucleotides, mixed equimolar, formed the beta constant-region primer covering TRBC1 and TRBC2. TCRdb re-called the UMI-ligation and nested PCR reads through MiXCR, storing one row per CDR3 protein. Among roughly 31,000 distinct CDR3 sequences listed, about 10% were seen once. Sequencing input: effector memory CD4+ T cells from blood. Subset: effector memory, CD45RA- CD27-. The source of these receptors is a human donor in good health.

The chain couples TRBV6-6 to TRBJ1-1, with 7 bases fitting TRBD1. The CDR3 is 14 residues long. Germline-derived CDR1 and CDR2 are MNHNY and SVGAGI (reference sequence). V lost 5 bases to trimming and J lost 2 bases; unmatched junction nucleotides: 5. CDR3 region: CASSTTGANTEAFF. The CDR3 DNA reads TGTGCCAGCAGTACTACAGGGGCTAACACTGAAGCTTTCTTT.

This clonotype came up many times. This rearrangement joins TRBV24-1 to TRBJ1-5; D unresolved. V was trimmed by 3 bases and J by 7 bases, leaving 6 bases between them. The CDR3 is 12 residues long. The germline V gene has CDR1 KGHDR and CDR2 SFDVKD. The CDR3 region has the DNA TGTGCCACCAGTGATCGCGGGCAGCCCCAGCATTTT. It translates to CATSDRGQPQHF.

There are a few counts of this clonotype. This sequence joins TRBV20-1 and TRBJ1-5; unclear D gene. V lost 0 bases and J 1 base, leaving 10 bases between the germline ends. Germline CDR1 and CDR2: DFQATT and SNEGSKA (reference sequence). There are 15 residues in the CDR3. CDR3 amino acids: CSARDRVNSNQPQHF. The CDR3 coding sequence is TGCAGTGCTAGAGATCGGGTGAACAGCAATCAGCCCCAGCATTTT.

This clonotype came up many times. V gene TRBV7-8 combines with J gene TRBJ1-5; no firm D call. Germline CDR1 reads SGHVS; CDR2 reads FQNEAQ. The CDR3 has 15 amino acids. Trimming removed 1 base at V and 2 bases at J, with 9 bases between. This CDR3 reads CASSLVTGGNQPQHF. The CDR3 DNA is TGTGCCAGCAGCTTAGTCACCGGGGGCAATCAGCCCCAGCATTTT.

A few counts support this clonotype. CDR3 DNA: TGTGCCTGGAAGACGACAGGTCTCCCGGGTAACTATGGCTACACCTTC. Amino acid sequence: CAWKTTGLPGNYGYTF. This chain connects TRBV30 to TRBJ1-2; perhaps TRBD1 as D (6 bases). Germline CDR1 is GTSNPN and CDR2 is SVGIG (reference sequence). The V end lost 4 bases, the J end lost 1 base, and 19 bases lay between the germline ends. The CDR3 totals 16 residues.

This clonotype occurred many times. V usage is TRBV6-6 and J usage is TRBJ1-1, with D perhaps TRBD1 (5 bases). Germline V CDR1 and CDR2: MNHNY, SVGAGI (reference sequence). Trimming pared 8 bases from V and 0 bases from J, leaving 10 bases between. The CDR3 is 13 residues long. The CDR3 DNA follows: TGTGCCAGCGCCCTGACAGTGAACACTGAAGCTTTCTTT. It is translated as CASALTVNTEAFF.

V is TRBV6-2 or TRBV6-3 and J is TRBJ2-3, with D possibly matching TRBD1 (6 bases). Trimming stripped 4 bases from V and 3 bases from J, with 14 bases between. This CDR3 region has 15 residues. Germline CDR1 reads MNHEY; CDR2 reads SVGEGT. The CDR3 protein is CASSSQGSVTDTQYF. The DNA of the CDR3 is TGTGCCAGCAGTTCGCAGGGGAGTGTTACAGATACGCAGTATTTT.

The V and J genes are TRBV12-3 or TRBV12-4 and TRBJ1-5; possible D gene TRBD1, 5 bases. The CDR3 is 15 residues long. V lost 3 bases, J lost 4 bases, and 13 bases lay in between. CDR3 sequence: CASSFSGEKNQPQHF. Written as DNA, the CDR3 is TGTGCCAGCAGTTTTTCGGGGGAGAAGAATCAGCCCCAGCATTTT.

The chain carries TRBV6-2 or TRBV6-3 and TRBJ1-6; no definite D call. V dropped 6 bases and J dropped 5 bases, with 14 bases sitting between them. The CDR3 spans 15 residues. Germline V gene sequence: CDR1 MNHEY, CDR2 SVGEGT. The CDR3 DNA follows: TGTGCCAGCAGCCCATCCGGTCGGGATAATTCACCCCTCCACTTT. Its protein is CASSPSGRDNSPLHF.

The chain combines TRBV6-1 with TRBJ2-3; D is tentatively TRBD1 or TRBD2 (5 bases each). The CDR3 runs to 15 residues. The V gene's germline CDR1 is MNHNS and CDR2 SASEGT. With 4 bases removed from V and 3 bases from J, the gap between germline ends came to 14 bases. CDR3 region: CASSAPGRGTDTQYF. CDR3 nucleotide sequence: TGTGCCAGCAGTGCCCCGGGACGAGGGACAGATACGCAGTATTTT.

The chain uses TRBV14 and TRBJ2-7, with 7 positions matching TRBD2. The CDR3 runs to 14 residues. Germline trimming cut 6 bases from V and 1 base from J; bases unmatched to any gene: 6. The germline gives CDR1 SGHDN, CDR2 FVKESK. In DNA, the CDR3 is TGTGCCAGCAGTGCGGGAGTAAGGTCCTACGAGCAGTACTTC. Amino acid sequence: CASSAGVRSYEQYF. The variable domain in full, completed from reference TRBV14 and TRBJ2-7, reads EAGVTQFPSHSVIEKGQTVTLRCDPISGHDNLYWYRRVMGKEIKFLLHFVKESKQDESGMPNNRFLAERTGGTYSTLKVQPAELEDSGVYFCASSAGVRSYEQYFGPGTRLTVT.

This clonotype is medium-sized in the sample. J is TRBJ1-2 and V is TRBV20-1; a weak D match, TRBD1 (6 bases). Deletions cut 2 bases from V and 4 bases from J, with 17 bases between. CDR3 length equals 15 residues. The germline V gene has CDR1 DFQATT and CDR2 SNEGSKA (reference sequence). The CDR3 coding sequence is TGCAGTGCTAGACCAGGACAGAGAATCCTCTATGGCTACACCTTC. This gives the protein CSARPGQRILYGYTF.

This clonotype was seen a handful of times. The rearrangement uses TRBV20-1 and TRBJ1-5; maybe TRBD1 (6 bases). CDR3 length equals 13 residues. V dropped 6 bases and J dropped 5 bases, with 14 bases sitting between them. The germline V gene encodes CDR1 DFQATT and CDR2 SNEGSKA (reference sequence). The CDR3: CSALTGNDQPQHF. For the CDR3, the DNA is TGCAGTGCACTAACAGGGAATGATCAGCCCCAGCATTTT.